This T cell receptor beta chain was identified during a study of blood T cell repertoires in COVID-19. Study-wide background: PBMCs, B-cell-depleted T cells, or T cells were the source of the cDNA or gDNA that made up the material.

This CDR3 region has 13 residues. With 0 bases removed from V and 3 bases from J, the gap between germline ends came to 5 bases. In germline, CDR1 is LNHNV, CDR2 YYDKDF (reference sequence). In the original analysis: Researchers report that nucleated cell counts were estimated from reference gene primer amplification. TCRdb keeps only in-frame clones here, not all; method: immunoSEQ multiplex PCR. D and trimming come from the DNA, and the V and J calls and clone size come from that table. The sample records around 230,000 clones, about 81% being singletons. V gene TRBV15 combines with J gene TRBJ2-5; D is uncertain. Sequences were obtained from PBMCs or T cells enriched from blood (not recorded which). This sequence was found in a man between 40 and 49 years old who had recovered from COVID-19. The CDR3 loop is CATSREFKETQYF. CDR3 sequence (DNA): TGTGCCACCAGCAGAGAGTTTAAAGAGACCCAGTACTTC.